Each of the 19 T cell receptor beta chains below was sequenced from the same sample in a study of cytomegalovirus exposure and HLA in healthy donors. Only in-frame clones appear in the TCRdb table, and some are missing; sequencing was by immunoSEQ multiplex PCR. The top ten hold around 27% of the sample, which has some 140,000 clones, about 80% seen once. The specimen was PBMCs. Receptors originate from a young man in good health and CMV-seropositive.

This chain joins TRBV5-1 and TRBJ2-2; 8 bases map to TRBD2. Germline CDR1 is SGHRS and CDR2 is YFSETQ. Germline trimming cut 5 bases from V and 6 bases from J; bases unmatched to any gene: 9. CDR3 length equals 15 residues. The CDR3 nucleotides read TGCGCCAGCAGGGAGGGCAGCGGGGGAGCCGGGGAGCTGTTTTTT. Its protein is CASREGSGGAGELFF.

The rearrangement links TRBV18 to TRBJ1-4; D may be TRBD1 (6 bases). V shed 5 bases and J shed 0 bases, with 13 bases lying between them. This CDR3 contains 16 residues. CDR1 and CDR2 from the germline V gene are KGHSH and LQKENI. CDR3 nucleotides: TGTGCCAGCTCAAAGACAGGAGATACAACTAATGAAAAACTGTTTTTT. Protein product: CASSKTGDTTNEKLFF.

V is TRBV9 and J is TRBJ1-1, with D perhaps TRBD1 (5 bases). CDR3 length: 13 amino acids. V was cut by 1 base and J by 9 bases, with 13 bases left in between. CDR1 and CDR2 from the germline V gene are SGDLS and YYNGEE. In DNA, the CDR3 is TGTGCCAGCAGCGTAACAGGTCGATCGCAAGCTTTCTTT. Amino acid sequence: CASSVTGRSQAFF.

The rearrangement joins TRBV19 to TRBJ1-2; 7 nucleotides match TRBD1. Germline CDR1 is LNHDA and CDR2 is SQIVND (reference sequence). The V gene end was trimmed by 3 bases and the J gene end by 7 bases; junction bases not matched to a gene: 8. This CDR3 region has 14 residues. CDR3 protein: CASSIWQGESGYTF. DNA for the CDR3: TGTGCCAGTAGTATCTGGCAGGGGGAGAGTGGCTACACCTTC. The whole variable domain, remainder taken from reference TRBV19 and TRBJ1-2, is DGGITQSPKYLFRKEGQNVTLSCEQNLNHDAMYWYRQDPGQGLRLIYYSQIVNDFQKGDIAEGYSVSREKKESFPLTVTSAQKNPTAFYLCASSIWQGESGYTFGSGTRLTVV.

The rearrangement uses TRBV30 and TRBJ2-6; no reliable D call. The CDR3 runs to 15 residues. V was pared by 4 bases and J by 4 bases, with 14 bases between. Looked up from germline, CDR1 is GTSNPN and CDR2 is SVGIG (reference sequence). CDR3: CAWMGLYPGANVLTF. CDR3 coding DNA: TGTGCCTGGATGGGCCTATACCCCGGGGCCAACGTCCTGACTTTC.

This chain joins TRBV10-3 and TRBJ1-2; 12 bases line up with TRBD1. The CDR3 is 15 amino acids. With V trimmed by 6 bases and J by 4 bases, 6 bases remained unmatched. CDR1 and CDR2 from the germline V gene are ENHRY and SYGVKD. The CDR3 protein is CAISNPGQGAYGYTF. CDR3 nucleotides: TGTGCCATCAGCAACCCGGGACAGGGGGCCTATGGCTACACCTTC.

CDR3 bases: TGTGCCAGCAGTCTTTCGACAGGGAGTCCGGGTCAGCCCCAGCATTTT. It yields the protein CASSLSTGSPGQPQHF. V gene TRBV28 combines with J gene TRBJ1-5; 7 nucleotides match TRBD1. Germline CDR1 reads MDHEN; CDR2 reads SYDVKM. This CDR3 contains 16 residues. V gave up 5 bases and J gave up 6 bases; unmatched junction bases: 13.

The rearrangement joins TRBV4-1 to TRBJ2-1; D is possibly TRBD2 (6 bases). Looked up from germline, CDR1 is MGHRA and CDR2 is YSYEKL. The CDR3 length is 17 residues. V lost 1 base and J lost 2, with 15 bases in between. This CDR3 is CASSQGGGGTPYNEQFF. DNA for the CDR3: TGCGCCAGCAGCCAAGGGGGTGGCGGGACTCCCTACAATGAGCAGTTCTTC.

V is TRBV29-1 and J is TRBJ2-5; TRBD2 matches 7 bases. The CDR3 spans 13 residues. CDR1 is SQVTM, CDR2 ANQGSEA, per germline. V dropped 5 bases and J dropped 1; count of bases not matched to a gene: 4. The DNA for the CDR3 is TGCAGCGTTCGGGACTACTCCCAAGAGACCCAGTACTTC. Translation gives CSVRDYSQETQYF. The whole variable domain, remainder taken from reference TRBV29-1 and TRBJ2-5, is SAVISQKPSRDICQRGTSLTIQCQVDSQVTMMFWYRQQPGQSLTLIATANQGSEATYESGFVIDKFPISRPNLTFSTLTVSNMSPEDSSIYLCSVRDYSQETQYFGPGTRLLVL.

This clone was counted once. The chain employs TRBV29-1 and TRBJ1-5, with D possibly being TRBD1 (6 bases). Germline V gives CDR1 SQVTM, CDR2 ANQGSEA. The CDR3 runs to 14 residues. V was pared by 6 bases and J by 2 bases, with 14 bases between. This chain's CDR3 is CSVWTEDRNQPQHF. The CDR3, as DNA: TGCAGCGTATGGACAGAGGATCGCAATCAGCCCCAGCATTTT.

CDR3 sequence reads: CAWTGGKNTGELFF. In DNA, the CDR3 is TGTGCCTGGACAGGGGGAAAGAACACCGGGGAGCTGTTTTTT. This chain joins TRBV30 and TRBJ2-2; TRBD1 matches at 7 bases. The V gene's germline CDR1 is GTSNPN and CDR2 SVGIG (reference sequence). This CDR3 is 14 amino acids long. V trimming: 4 bases; J trimming: 1 base; junction bases outside the gene matches: 3.

The rearrangement links TRBV2 to TRBJ1-2; no clear D gene. CDR3 length: 12 residues. V dropped 3 bases and J dropped 5 bases, with 7 bases sitting between them. The germline gives CDR1 SNHLY, CDR2 FYNNEI. CDR3 sequence (DNA): TGTGCCAGCAGTGAGCTACCGTATGGCTACACCTTC. As protein: CASSELPYGYTF. Full variable domain (remainder filled in from reference TRBV2 and TRBJ1-2): EPEVTQTPSHQVTQMGQEVILRCVPISNHLYFYWYRQILGQKVEFLVSFYNNEISEKSEIFDDQFSVERPDGSNFTLKIRSTKLEDSAMYFCASSELPYGYTFGSGTRLTVV.

This clone has a single count. The CDR3 region is CASRRAIGQLDNEQFF. The CDR3 DNA is TGTGCCAGCCGGAGGGCGATAGGGCAGCTCGACAATGAGCAGTTCTTC. The rearrangement uses TRBV18 and TRBJ2-1; TRBD2 might be the D (6 bases). Germline V CDR1 and CDR2: KGHSH, LQKENI. V was clipped by 8 bases and J by 5 bases, with 22 bases between them. The CDR3 runs to 16 residues.

A few counts support this clone. The chain joins TRBV2 to TRBJ2-7, with a tentative D call TRBD2 (6 bases). With 3 bases removed from V and 3 bases from J, the gap between germline ends came to 15 bases. The CDR3 totals 15 residues. CDR1 is SNHLY and CDR2 is FYNNEI in the germline V gene. CDR3 nucleotides: TGTGCCAGCAGTGACTTAGGCGGGATTAGCTACGAGCAGTACTTC. It translates to CASSDLGGISYEQYF.

The rearrangement uses TRBV11-1 and TRBJ1-2, with D uncertain. The CDR3 contains 15 residues. The germline V and J ends were trimmed by 5 bases and 4 bases, with 17 bases remaining between them. Looked up from germline, CDR1 is SGHAT and CDR2 is FQDESV (reference sequence). CDR3 protein: CASSTWKGGSYGYTF. Here the CDR3 DNA reads TGTGCCAGCAGCACCTGGAAAGGAGGCAGCTATGGCTACACCTTC.

This clone was observed many times. The J gene is TRBJ2-7, the V gene TRBV5-1; 12 nucleotides align to TRBD2. V lost 6 bases and J lost 3; bases outside the gene matches: 4. The CDR3 is 14 amino acids. Germline assignment: CDR1 SGHRS and CDR2 YFSETQ. This CDR3 reads CASTTGLAGYEQYF. The CDR3 DNA is TGCGCCAGCACTACGGGACTAGCGGGCTACGAGCAGTACTTC.

This clone was recorded only once. The V and J genes are TRBV5-1 and TRBJ2-7, with 7 positions matching TRBD1. J lost 3 bases, V lost 4 bases, and 7 bases had no gene match. This CDR3 contains 14 residues. Germline V gene data show CDR1 as SGHRS and CDR2 as YFSETQ. This CDR3 reads CASSRTSGGYEQYF. DNA for the CDR3: TGCGCCAGCAGCCGAACCTCAGGGGGCTACGAGCAGTACTTC.

The CDR3 nucleotides read TGCGCCAGCAGCCAAGAAGGGACTAGCTCAAACGAGCAGTACTTC. Translated, it gives CASSQEGTSSNEQYF. This chain joins TRBV4-3 and TRBJ2-7; TRBD2 aligns across 9 bases. The CDR3 extends over 15 amino acids. With 0 bases clipped from V and 5 bases from J, the junction kept 5 bases outside the gene matches. CDR1 is LGHNA, CDR2 YSLEER, per germline.

V usage is TRBV14 and J usage is TRBJ1-1, with 8 bases that match TRBD1. The trim removed 0 bases at V and 4 bases at J, leaving 4 bases unmatched. The CDR3 is 15 amino acids. Germline lookup yields CDR1 SGHDN and CDR2 FVKESK. In DNA form, the CDR3 reads TGTGCCAGCAGCCAAGAGACAGGGGCCGGCACTGAAGCTTTCTTT. This codes for CASSQETGAGTEAFF. Based on the CDR3 plus reference TRBV14 and TRBJ1-1, the full variable domain is EAGVTQFPSHSVIEKGQTVTLRCDPISGHDNLYWYRRVMGKEIKFLLHFVKESKQDESGMPNNRFLAERTGGTYSTLKVQPAELEDSGVYFCASSQETGAGTEAFFGQGTRLTVV.